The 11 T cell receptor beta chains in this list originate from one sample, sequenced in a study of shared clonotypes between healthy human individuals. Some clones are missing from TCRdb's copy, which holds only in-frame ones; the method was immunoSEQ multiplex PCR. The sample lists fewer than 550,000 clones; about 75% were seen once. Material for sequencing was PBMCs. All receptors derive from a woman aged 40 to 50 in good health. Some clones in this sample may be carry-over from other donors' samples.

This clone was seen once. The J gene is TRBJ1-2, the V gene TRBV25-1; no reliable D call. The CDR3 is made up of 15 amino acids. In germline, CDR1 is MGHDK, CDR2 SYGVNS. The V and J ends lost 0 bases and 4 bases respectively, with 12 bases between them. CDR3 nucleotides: TGTGCCAGCAGTGAATATGGTGGGTACGGCTATGGCTACACCTTC. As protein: CASSEYGGYGYGYTF.

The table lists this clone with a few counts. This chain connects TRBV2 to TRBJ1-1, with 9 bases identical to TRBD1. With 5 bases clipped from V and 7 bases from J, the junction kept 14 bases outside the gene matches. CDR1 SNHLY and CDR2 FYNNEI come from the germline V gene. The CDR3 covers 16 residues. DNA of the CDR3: TGTGCCAGCAGTCCAATAAGCTGGGACAGGGTTAGTGAAGCTTTCTTT. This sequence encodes CASSPISWDRVSEAFF.

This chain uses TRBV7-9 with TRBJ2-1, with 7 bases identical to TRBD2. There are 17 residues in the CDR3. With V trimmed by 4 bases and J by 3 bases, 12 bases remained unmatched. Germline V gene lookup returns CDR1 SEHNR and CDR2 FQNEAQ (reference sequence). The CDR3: CASSYRQAGPNYNEQFF. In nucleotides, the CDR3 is TGTGCCAGCAGCTACCGACAAGCGGGGCCTAACTACAATGAGCAGTTCTTC.

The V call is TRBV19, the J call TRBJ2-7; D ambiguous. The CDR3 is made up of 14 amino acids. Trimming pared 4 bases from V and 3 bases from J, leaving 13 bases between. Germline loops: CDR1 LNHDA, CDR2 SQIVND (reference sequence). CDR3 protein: CASSRDTRNYEQYF. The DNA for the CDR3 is TGTGCCAGTAGTAGAGACACGCGAAACTACGAGCAGTACTTC.

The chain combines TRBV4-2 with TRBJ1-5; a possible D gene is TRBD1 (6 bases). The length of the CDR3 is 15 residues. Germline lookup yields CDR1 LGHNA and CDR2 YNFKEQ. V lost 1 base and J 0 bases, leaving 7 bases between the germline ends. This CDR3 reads CASSQGTDSNQPQHF. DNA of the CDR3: TGTGCCAGCAGCCAAGGGACAGATAGCAATCAGCCCCAGCATTTT.

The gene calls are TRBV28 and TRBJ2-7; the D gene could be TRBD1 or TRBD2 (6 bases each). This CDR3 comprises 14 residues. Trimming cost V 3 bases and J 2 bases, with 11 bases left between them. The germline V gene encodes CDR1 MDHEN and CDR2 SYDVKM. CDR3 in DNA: TGTGCCAGCAGTTTTCCCGGGGGCGCCTACGAGCAGTACTTC. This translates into CASSFPGGAYEQYF. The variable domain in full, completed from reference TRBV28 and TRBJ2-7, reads DVKVTQSSRYLVKRTGEKVFLECVQDMDHENMFWYRQDPGLGLRLIYFSYDVKMKEKGDIPEGYSVSREKKERFSLILESASTNQTSMYLCASSFPGGAYEQYFGPGTRLTVT.

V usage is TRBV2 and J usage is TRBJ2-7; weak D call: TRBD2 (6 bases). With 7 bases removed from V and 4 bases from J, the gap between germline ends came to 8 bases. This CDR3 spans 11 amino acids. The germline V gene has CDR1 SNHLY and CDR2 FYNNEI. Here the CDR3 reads CASTAGYEQYF. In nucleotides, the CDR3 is TGTGCCAGCACGGCGGGATACGAGCAGTACTTC.

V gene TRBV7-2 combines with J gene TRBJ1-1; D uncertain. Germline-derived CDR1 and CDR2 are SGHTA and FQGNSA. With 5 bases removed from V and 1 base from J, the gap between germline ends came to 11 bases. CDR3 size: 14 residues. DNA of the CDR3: TGTGCCAGCAGCCCGGGAGGGAGGAACACTGAAGCTTTCTTT. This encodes CASSPGGRNTEAFF. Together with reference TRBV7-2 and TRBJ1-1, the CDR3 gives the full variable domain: GAGVSQSPSNKVTEKGKDVELRCDPISGHTALYWYRQSLGQGLEFLIYFQGNSAPDKSGLPSDRFSAERTGGSVSTLTIQRTQQEDSAVYLCASSPGGRNTEAFFGQGTRLTVV.

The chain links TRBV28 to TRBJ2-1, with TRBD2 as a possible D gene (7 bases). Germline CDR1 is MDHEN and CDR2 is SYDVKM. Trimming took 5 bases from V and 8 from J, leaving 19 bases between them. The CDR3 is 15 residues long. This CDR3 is CASSPPRGGPHEQFF. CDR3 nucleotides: TGTGCCAGCAGTCCCCCCAGGGGAGGGCCTCATGAGCAGTTCTTC.

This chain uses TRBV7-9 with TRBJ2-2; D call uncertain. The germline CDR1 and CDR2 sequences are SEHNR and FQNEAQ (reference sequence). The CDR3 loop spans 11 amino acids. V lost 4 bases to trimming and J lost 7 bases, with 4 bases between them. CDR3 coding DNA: TGTGCCAGCAGCTCTGGCGGGGAGCTGTTTTTT. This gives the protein CASSSGGELFF.

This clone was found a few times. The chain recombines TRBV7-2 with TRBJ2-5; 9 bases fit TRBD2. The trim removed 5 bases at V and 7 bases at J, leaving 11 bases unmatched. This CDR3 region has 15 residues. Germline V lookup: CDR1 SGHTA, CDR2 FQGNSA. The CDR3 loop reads CASSPRTSALGTQYF. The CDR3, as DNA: TGTGCCAGCAGCCCCCGGACTAGCGCCCTCGGGACCCAGTACTTC.